This TCR beta chain was found in a study of blood T cell repertoires in COVID-19. Study-level background: Whether acute or convalescent, the COVID-19 samples came from the United States, Italy and Spain. In each case, the material was cDNA or gDNA derived from T cells, B-cell-depleted T cells, or PBMCs.

CDR3 length: 16 residues. Germline V gene data show CDR1 as LGHDT and CDR2 as YNNKEL (reference sequence). V was clipped by 1 base and J by 3 bases; unmatched bases: 5. Original processing notes: The authors estimated nucleated cell counts from reference gene primer amplification. The assay was immunoSEQ multiplex PCR, and TCRdb's table has in-frame clones only and misses some. Clonal size and the V and J genes are those of that table, whereas D and trimming came from the DNA. Among approximately 94,000 clones listed, 75% to 85% were seen once. This TCR derives from a man aged 60-69 years with acute or convalescent COVID-19. The V gene is TRBV3-1 (or the pseudogene TRBV3-2), the J gene TRBJ2-1; 8 bases are a match to TRBD2. Sequencing input: peripheral blood. This CDR3 is CASSQGGAGGYNEQFF. The CDR3 DNA reads TGTGCCAGCAGCCAAGGGGGTGCGGGGGGCTACAATGAGCAGTTCTTC.